The clone carrying this TCR beta chain was recorded at least ten times. What it binds is unknown. TCRdb passed the reads through MiXCR, listing each CDR3 protein once. The sample includes fewer than 200,000 distinct CDR3 sequences, roughly 9% of them seen just once. The junction had 5 bases not matched to a gene; V was cut back by 4 bases and J by 3 bases. Germline CDR1 SGHDT, CDR2 YYEEEE. The CDR3 spans 14 residues. The record originates from a study of T cell repertoires in cytomegalovirus infection. In the study overall: Indicated by public TCR beta signatures were CMV infection and matching HLA type. Study outcomes and limitations: Within the response measured ex vivo, HLA-C-restricted CMV-specific TCR beta clonotypes were dominant.

The source material was PBMCs. J is TRBJ2-3 and V is TRBV5-6; 7 bases are shared with TRBD1. This TCR derives from a human donor in good health (CMV status not recorded). Some clones in this sample may be carry-over from other donors' samples. This chain's CDR3 is CASSAGTETDTQYF. DNA of the CDR3: TGTGCCAGCAGCGCCGGGACAGAAACAGATACGCAGTATTTT.